These 10 T cell receptor beta chains were all obtained from the same sample, sequenced in a study of PD-1 blockade in classical Hodgkin lymphoma. Autologous stem cell transplantation was followed by relapse in every patient, and brentuximab vedotin exposure varied. Measured with immunoSEQ multiplex PCR; TCRdb has only the in-frame clones, and not every one. Of 90,000 to 130,000 clones listed, roughly nine tenths are singletons. The sample was peripheral blood mononuclear cells (PBMCs), taken before the second cycle of nivolumab. Receptor source: a human donor with classical Hodgkin lymphoma.

This clone was observed once. This chain joins TRBV4-3 and TRBJ2-3; tentative D call: TRBD1 (6 bases). V lost 4 bases and J 1 base, leaving 12 bases between the germline ends. CDR1 is LGHNA and CDR2 is YSLEER in the germline V gene. CDR3 size: 15 residues. CDR3 DNA sequence: TGCGCCAGCAGCCCCAGGGGCTTCGGCACAGATACGCAGTATTTT. Its translation: CASSPRGFGTDTQYF.

V is TRBV28 and J is TRBJ2-5, with 8 bases that match TRBD1. This CDR3 spans 17 amino acids. The trim removed 6 bases at V and 3 bases at J, leaving 15 bases unmatched. The germline V gene has CDR1 MDHEN and CDR2 SYDVKM. CDR3 amino acids: CASSHQSQGVMEETQYF. The CDR3 region has the DNA TGTGCCAGCAGCCATCAATCACAGGGGGTGATGGAAGAGACCCAGTACTTC.

The V gene is TRBV28, the J gene TRBJ1-1; possible D gene TRBD1, 5 bases. The ends were cut back, 7 bases at V and 1 base at J, with 10 bases in the middle. CDR1 and CDR2 (germline): MDHEN, SYDVKM. The length of the CDR3 is 13 residues. CDR3 region: CASKLTANTEAFF. The CDR3 DNA sequence: TGTGCCAGCAAATTGACAGCGAACACTGAAGCTTTCTTT.

This chain links TRBV5-1 with TRBJ2-3, with D unresolved. The CDR3 loop spans 14 amino acids. The germline V and J ends were trimmed by 0 bases and 1 base, with 6 bases remaining between them. The germline V gene encodes CDR1 SGHRS and CDR2 YFSETQ. This chain's CDR3 is CASSLVAGTDTQYF. In DNA, the CDR3 is TGCGCCAGCAGCTTGGTGGCAGGCACAGATACGCAGTATTTT.

The rearrangement links TRBV9 to TRBJ1-1, with D unresolved. The V end lost 4 bases, the J end lost 1 base, and 11 bases lay between the germline ends. CDR3 size: 14 residues. CDR1 is SGDLS and CDR2 is YYNGEE in the germline V gene. CDR3 sequence (DNA): TGTGCCAGCAGCCTTCTATCGGAGAACACTGAAGCTTTCTTT. It encodes CASSLLSENTEAFF. Complete variable domain (other parts from reference TRBV9 and TRBJ1-1): DSGVTQTPKHLITATGQRVTLRCSPRSGDLSVYWYQQSLDQGLQFLIQYYNGEERAKGNILERFSAQQFPDLHSELNLSSLELGDSALYFCASSLLSENTEAFFGQGTRLTVV.

The V and J genes are TRBV10-3 and TRBJ1-1; a possible D gene is TRBD1 (6 bases). Per germline, CDR1 ENHRY and CDR2 SYGVKD. The CDR3 sequence is 14 residues long. Trimming shortened V by 11 bases and J by 1 base, and 17 bases separated the two germline ends. The CDR3 nucleotides are TGTGCCTCCACGGAAGGGACAAGGAACACTGAAGCTTTCTTT. Translation gives CASTEGTRNTEAFF.

The chain recombines TRBV6-1 with TRBJ2-2; D is possibly TRBD1 (5 bases). The V gene lost 7 bases and the J gene lost 4 bases, with 10 bases spanning the gap. The CDR3 has 13 amino acids. Germline V CDR1 and CDR2: MNHNS, SASEGT. CDR3: CASNPRATGELFF. In DNA, the CDR3 is TGTGCCAGCAATCCCAGGGCCACCGGGGAGCTGTTTTTT.

This chain uses TRBV11-1 with TRBJ1-1; no definite D call. V lost 3 bases to trimming and J lost 6 bases, with 8 bases between them. Germline values: CDR1 SGHAT, CDR2 FQDESV (reference sequence). The length of the CDR3 is 12 residues. CDR3 amino acids: CASSFQGAEAFF. Here the CDR3 DNA reads TGTGCCAGCAGCTTCCAAGGCGCTGAAGCTTTCTTT.

Remarks on this clone: This same CDR3 is encoded by further DNA sequences in the sample. This rearrangement joins TRBV7-9 to TRBJ2-1; 8 nucleotides line up with TRBD2. With 5 bases clipped from V and 1 base from J, the junction kept 4 bases outside the gene matches. Germline V gene lookup returns CDR1 SEHNR and CDR2 FQNEAQ (reference sequence). The CDR3 loop spans 15 amino acids. CDR3: CASSLGRGSYNEQFF. The DNA for the CDR3 is TGTGCCAGCAGCCTCGGGAGGGGGTCCTACAATGAGCAGTTCTTC.

This rearrangement joins TRBV19 to TRBJ2-2; a possible D gene is TRBD2 (6 bases). The ends were cut back, 4 bases at V and 0 bases at J, with 9 bases in the middle. There are 15 residues in the CDR3. Germline-derived CDR1 and CDR2 are LNHDA and SQIVND (reference sequence). The CDR3 DNA reads as TGTGCCAGTAGTACGCGGGGTCCGAACACCGGGGAGCTGTTTTTT. It translates to CASSTRGPNTGELFF.